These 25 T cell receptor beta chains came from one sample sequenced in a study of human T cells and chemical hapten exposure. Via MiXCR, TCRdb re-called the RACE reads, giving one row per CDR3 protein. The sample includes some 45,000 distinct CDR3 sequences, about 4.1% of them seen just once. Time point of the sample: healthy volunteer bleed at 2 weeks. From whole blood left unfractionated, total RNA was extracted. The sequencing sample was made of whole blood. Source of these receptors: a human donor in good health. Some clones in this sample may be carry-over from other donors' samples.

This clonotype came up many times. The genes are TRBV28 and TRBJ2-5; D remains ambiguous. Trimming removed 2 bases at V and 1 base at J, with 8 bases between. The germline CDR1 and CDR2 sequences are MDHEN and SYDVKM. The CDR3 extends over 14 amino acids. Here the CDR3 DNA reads TGTGCCAGCAGTTTACTCGGTCGCCAAGAGACCCAGTACTTC. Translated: CASSLLGRQETQYF.

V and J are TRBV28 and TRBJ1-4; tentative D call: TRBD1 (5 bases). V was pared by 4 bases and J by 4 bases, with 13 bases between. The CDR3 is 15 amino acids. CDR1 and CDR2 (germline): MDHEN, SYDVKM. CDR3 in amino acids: CASSSQGGSNEKLFF. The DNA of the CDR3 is TGTGCCAGCAGTTCGCAGGGTGGAAGTAATGAAAAACTGTTTTTT.

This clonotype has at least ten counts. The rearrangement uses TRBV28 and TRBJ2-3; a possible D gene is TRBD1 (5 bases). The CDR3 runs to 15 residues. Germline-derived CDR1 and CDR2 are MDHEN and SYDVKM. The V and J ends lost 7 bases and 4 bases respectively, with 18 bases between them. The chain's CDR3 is CASNGGQGGADTQYF. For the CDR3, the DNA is TGTGCCAGCAACGGCGGACAAGGCGGCGCAGATACGCAGTATTTT.

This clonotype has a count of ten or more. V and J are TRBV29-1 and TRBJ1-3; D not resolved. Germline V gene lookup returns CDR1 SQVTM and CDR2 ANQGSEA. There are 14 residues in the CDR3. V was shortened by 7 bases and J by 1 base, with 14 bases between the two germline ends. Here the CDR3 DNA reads TGCAGCGCCCGCCGGACGGGGTCTGGAAACACCATATATTTT. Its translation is CSARRTGSGNTIYF.

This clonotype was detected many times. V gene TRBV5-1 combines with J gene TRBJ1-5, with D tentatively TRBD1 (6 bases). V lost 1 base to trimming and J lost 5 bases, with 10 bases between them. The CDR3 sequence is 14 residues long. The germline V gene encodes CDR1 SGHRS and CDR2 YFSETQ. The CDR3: CASSLWGADQPQHF. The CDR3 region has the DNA TGCGCCAGCAGCTTGTGGGGGGCTGATCAGCCCCAGCATTTT.

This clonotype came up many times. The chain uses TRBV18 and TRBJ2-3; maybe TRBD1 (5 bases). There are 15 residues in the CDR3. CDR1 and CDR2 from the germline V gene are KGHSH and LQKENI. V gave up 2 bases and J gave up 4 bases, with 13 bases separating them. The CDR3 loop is CASSPTGSSADTQYF. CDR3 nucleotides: TGTGCCAGCTCACCAACAGGAAGTTCCGCAGATACGCAGTATTTT.

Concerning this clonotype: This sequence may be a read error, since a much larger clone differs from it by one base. CDR3 bases: TGTGCCAGCAGCCTAGCGGGAGGGACAGAGACCCAGTACTTC. It codes for CASSLAGGTETQYF. The chain carries TRBV7-3 and TRBJ2-5; 12 bases are a match to TRBD2. The ends lost 5 bases at V and 4 bases at J; junction bases unmatched: 2. The CDR3 is 14 residues long. In germline, CDR1 is SGHTA, CDR2 FQGTGA.

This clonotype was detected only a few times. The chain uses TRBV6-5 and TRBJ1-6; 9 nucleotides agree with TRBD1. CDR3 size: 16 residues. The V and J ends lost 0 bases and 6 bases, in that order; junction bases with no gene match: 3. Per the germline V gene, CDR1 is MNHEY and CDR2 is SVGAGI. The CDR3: CASSYSDRGSNSPLHF. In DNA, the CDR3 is TGTGCCAGCAGTTACTCGGACAGGGGCTCTAATTCACCCCTCCACTTT.

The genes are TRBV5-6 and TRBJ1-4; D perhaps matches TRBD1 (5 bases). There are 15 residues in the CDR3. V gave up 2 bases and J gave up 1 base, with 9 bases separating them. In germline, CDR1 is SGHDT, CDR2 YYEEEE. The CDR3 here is CASSLLGVTNEKLFF. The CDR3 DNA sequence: TGTGCCAGCAGCTTATTGGGGGTAACTAATGAAAAACTGTTTTTT.

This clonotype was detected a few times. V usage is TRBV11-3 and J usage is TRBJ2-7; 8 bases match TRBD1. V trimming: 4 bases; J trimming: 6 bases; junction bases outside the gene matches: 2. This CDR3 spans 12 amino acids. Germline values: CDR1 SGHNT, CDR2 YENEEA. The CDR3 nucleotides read TGTGCCAGCAGCTCGACAGGGGTCGAGCAGTACTTC. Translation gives CASSSTGVEQYF. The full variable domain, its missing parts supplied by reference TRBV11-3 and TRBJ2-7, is EAGVVQSPRYKIIEKKQPVAFWCNPISGHNTLYWYLQNLGQGPELLIRYENEEAVDDSQLPKDRFSAERLKGVDSTLKIQPAELGDSAVYLCASSSTGVEQYFGPGTRLTVT.

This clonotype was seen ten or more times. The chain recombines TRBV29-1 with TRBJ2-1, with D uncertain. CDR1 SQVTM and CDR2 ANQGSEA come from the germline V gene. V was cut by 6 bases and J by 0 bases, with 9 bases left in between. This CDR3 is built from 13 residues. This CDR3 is CSVDSSSYNEQFF. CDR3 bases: TGCAGCGTCGACTCGAGCTCCTACAATGAGCAGTTCTTC.

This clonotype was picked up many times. CDR3 nucleotide sequence: TGCAGTGCTTCCCGACTAGCGGGCGGGACTGGCGAGCAGTACTTC. Translating gives CSASRLAGGTGEQYF. The J gene is TRBJ2-7, the V gene TRBV20-1, with 10 bases identical to TRBD2. V shed 5 bases and J 6 bases; nucleotides not matched to a gene: 13. The CDR3 is 15 amino acids. Per germline, CDR1 DFQATT and CDR2 SNEGSKA (reference sequence).

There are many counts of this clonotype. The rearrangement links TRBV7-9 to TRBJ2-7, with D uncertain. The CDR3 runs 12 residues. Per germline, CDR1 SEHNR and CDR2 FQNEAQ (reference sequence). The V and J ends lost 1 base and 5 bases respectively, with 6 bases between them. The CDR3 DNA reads TGTGCCAGCAGCTTAGGGCCTAACGAGCAGTACTTC. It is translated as CASSLGPNEQYF.

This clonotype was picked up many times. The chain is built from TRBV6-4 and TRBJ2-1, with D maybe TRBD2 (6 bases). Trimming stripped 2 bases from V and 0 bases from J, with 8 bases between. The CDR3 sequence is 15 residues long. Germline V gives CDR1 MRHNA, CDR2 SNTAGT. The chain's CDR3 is CASSDQAGSYNEQFF. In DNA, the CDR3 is TGTGCCAGCAGTGACCAAGCGGGCTCCTACAATGAGCAGTTCTTC.

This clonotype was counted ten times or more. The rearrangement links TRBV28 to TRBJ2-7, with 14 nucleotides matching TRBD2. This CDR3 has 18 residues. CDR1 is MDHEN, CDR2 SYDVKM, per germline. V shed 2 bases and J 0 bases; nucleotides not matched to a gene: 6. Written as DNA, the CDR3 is TGTGCCAGCAGTTTAGGGGGACTAGCGGGAGACAGCTCCTACGAGCAGTACTTC. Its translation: CASSLGGLAGDSSYEQYF.

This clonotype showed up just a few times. This CDR3 reads CASSPPGQGNTEAFF. In DNA form, the CDR3 reads TGTGCCAGCTCACCACCGGGACAGGGAAACACTGAAGCTTTCTTT. This chain uses TRBV18 with TRBJ1-1; 9 nucleotides agree with TRBD1. The CDR3 runs 15 residues. Germline loops: CDR1 KGHSH, CDR2 LQKENI. J lost 2 bases, V lost 0 bases, and 1 base had no gene match.

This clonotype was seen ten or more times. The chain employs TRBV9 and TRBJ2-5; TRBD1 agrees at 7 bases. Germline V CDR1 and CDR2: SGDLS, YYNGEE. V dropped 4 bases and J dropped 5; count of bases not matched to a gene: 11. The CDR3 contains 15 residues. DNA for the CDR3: TGTGCCAGCAGCCCACATTCGGACAGGAGGGAGACCCAGTACTTC. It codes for CASSPHSDRRETQYF.

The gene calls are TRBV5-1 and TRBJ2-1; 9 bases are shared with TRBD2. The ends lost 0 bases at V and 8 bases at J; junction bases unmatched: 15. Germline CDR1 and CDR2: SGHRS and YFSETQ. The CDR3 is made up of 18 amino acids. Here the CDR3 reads CASSLAGSGSVFFHEQFF. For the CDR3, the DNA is TGCGCCAGCAGCTTGGCTGGTAGCGGGAGCGTCTTTTTCCATGAGCAGTTCTTC.

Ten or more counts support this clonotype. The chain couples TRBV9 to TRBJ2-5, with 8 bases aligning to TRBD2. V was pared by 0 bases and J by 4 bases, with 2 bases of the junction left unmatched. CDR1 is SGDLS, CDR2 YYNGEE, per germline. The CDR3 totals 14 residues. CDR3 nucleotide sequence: TGTGCCAGCAGCGTAGGCACTAGCGGAGAGACCCAGTACTTC. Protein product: CASSVGTSGETQYF.

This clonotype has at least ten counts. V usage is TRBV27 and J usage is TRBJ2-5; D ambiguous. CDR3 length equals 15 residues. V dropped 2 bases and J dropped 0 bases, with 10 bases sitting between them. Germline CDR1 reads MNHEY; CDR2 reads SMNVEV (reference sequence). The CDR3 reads CASSLKGRYQETQYF. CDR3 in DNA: TGTGCCAGCAGTTTAAAGGGCAGGTACCAAGAGACCCAGTACTTC.

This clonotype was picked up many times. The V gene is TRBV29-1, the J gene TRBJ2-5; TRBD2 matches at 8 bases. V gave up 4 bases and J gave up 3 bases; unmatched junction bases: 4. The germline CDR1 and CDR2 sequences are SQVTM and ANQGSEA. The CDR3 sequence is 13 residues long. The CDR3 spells CSVGIAGKETQYF. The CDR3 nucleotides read TGCAGCGTTGGGATAGCGGGGAAAGAGACCCAGTACTTC.

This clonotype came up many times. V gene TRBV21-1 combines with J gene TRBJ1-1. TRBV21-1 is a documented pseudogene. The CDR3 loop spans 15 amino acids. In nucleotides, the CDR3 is TGTGCCAGCAGCAAAGGTACCAGGAGGAACACTGAAGCTTTCTTT. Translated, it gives CASSKGTRRNTEAFF.

CDR3 nucleotides: TGTGCCAGCAGCTTAGCTGGGACAGGGAAAGATACGCAGTATTTT. It yields the protein CASSLAGTGKDTQYF. The rearrangement links TRBV7-9 to TRBJ2-3; 9 bases map to TRBD1. The germline CDR1 and CDR2 sequences are SEHNR and FQNEAQ (reference sequence). V lost 0 bases and J lost 5; bases outside the gene matches: 3. The CDR3 loop spans 15 amino acids.

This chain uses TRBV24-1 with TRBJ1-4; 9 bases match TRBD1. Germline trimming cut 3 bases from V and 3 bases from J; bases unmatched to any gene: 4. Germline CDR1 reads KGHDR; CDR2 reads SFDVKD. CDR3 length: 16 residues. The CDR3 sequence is CATSDRDRESNEKLFF. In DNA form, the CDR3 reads TGTGCCACCAGTGATCGGGACAGGGAGTCTAATGAAAAACTGTTTTTT.

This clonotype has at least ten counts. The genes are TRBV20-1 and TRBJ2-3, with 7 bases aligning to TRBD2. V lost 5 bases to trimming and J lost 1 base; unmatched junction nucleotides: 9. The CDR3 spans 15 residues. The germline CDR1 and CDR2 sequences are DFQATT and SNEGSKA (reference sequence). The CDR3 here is CSAPSLAEGTDTQYF. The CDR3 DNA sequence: TGCAGTGCTCCCTCGCTAGCGGAGGGCACAGATACGCAGTATTTT.